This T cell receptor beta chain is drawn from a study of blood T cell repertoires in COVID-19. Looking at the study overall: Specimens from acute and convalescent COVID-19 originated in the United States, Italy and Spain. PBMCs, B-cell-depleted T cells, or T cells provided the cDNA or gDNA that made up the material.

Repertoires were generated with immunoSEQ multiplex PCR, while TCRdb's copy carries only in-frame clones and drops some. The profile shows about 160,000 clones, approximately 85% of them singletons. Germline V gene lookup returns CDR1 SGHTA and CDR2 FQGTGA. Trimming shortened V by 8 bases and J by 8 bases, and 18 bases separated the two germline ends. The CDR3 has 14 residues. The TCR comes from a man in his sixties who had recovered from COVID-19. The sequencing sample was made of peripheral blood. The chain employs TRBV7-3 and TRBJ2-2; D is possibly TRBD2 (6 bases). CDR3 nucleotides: TGTGCCAGCGGGACTCCCTCGATTTCTGGGGAGCTGTTTTTT. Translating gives CASGTPSISGELFF. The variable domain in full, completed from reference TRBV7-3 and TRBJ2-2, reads GAGVSQTPSNKVTEKGKYVELRCDPISGHTALYWYRQSLGQGPEFLIYFQGTGAADDSGLPNDRFFAVRPEGSVSTLKIQRTERGDSAVYLCASGTPSISGELFFGEGSRLTVL.